Below, 29 T cell receptor beta chains from the same sample are listed, as sequenced in a study of T cell responses to AZD1222 COVID-19 vaccine. The protocol was immunoSEQ multiplex PCR, while the TCRdb copy is restricted to in-frame clones and leaves out a portion. The top ten clones hold roughly 8% of a sample with roughly 65,000 clones, 88% of them seen once. The sample here was peripheral blood, taken on day 0 of AZD1222 vaccination. The receptor set was obtained from an adult in good health.

V usage is TRBV5-1 and J usage is TRBJ2-3; D gene unclear. The CDR3 is made up of 13 amino acids. CDR1 is SGHRS and CDR2 is YFSETQ in the germline V gene. Trimming shortened V by 4 bases and J by 5 bases, and 11 bases separated the two germline ends. CDR3 in amino acids: CASSPKRKDTQYF. Written as DNA, the CDR3 is TGCGCCAGCAGCCCAAAACGGAAAGATACGCAGTATTTT.

Comments on this clone: This specimen includes other DNA sequences encoding the same CDR3. The chain uses TRBV7-3 and TRBJ2-1; 15 bases align to TRBD2. The CDR3 is 16 amino acids. Germline CDR1 and CDR2: SGHTA and FQGTGA. V shed 3 bases, J shed 7 bases, and the junction held 4 bases outside the gene matches. DNA of the CDR3: TGTGCCAGCAGCTTGGGACTAGCGGGAGGTCATAATGAGCAGTTCTTC. It codes for CASSLGLAGGHNEQFF.

This clone was detected once. J is TRBJ1-4 and V is TRBV6-5; no definite D call. The CDR3 is 12 residues long. CDR1 and CDR2 (germline): MNHEY, SVGAGI. Trimming removed 6 bases from V and 6 bases from J, with 8 bases in between. The CDR3 is CASSGWDEKLFF. DNA for the CDR3: TGTGCCAGCAGCGGGTGGGATGAAAAACTGTTTTTT.

V and J are TRBV15 and TRBJ2-1; a weak D match, TRBD2 (6 bases). This CDR3 has 16 amino acids. Germline CDR1 and CDR2: LNHNV and YYDKDF (reference sequence). V was shortened by 1 base and J by 6 bases, with 16 bases between the two germline ends. The CDR3 nucleotides are TGTGCCACCAGCAGAGTGGCGGCGGGATCCGGCAATGAGCAGTTCTTC. This translates into CATSRVAAGSGNEQFF.

This clone was seen only once. The rearrangement links TRBV11-2 to TRBJ2-1; 7 bases are shared with TRBD2. V lost 0 bases to trimming and J lost 8 bases; unmatched junction nucleotides: 4. The CDR3 has 14 amino acids. Germline loops: CDR1 SGHAT, CDR2 FQNNGV. The CDR3 region is CASSLETSWDEQFF. Here the CDR3 DNA reads TGTGCCAGCAGCTTAGAGACTAGCTGGGATGAGCAGTTCTTC. Together with reference TRBV11-2 and TRBJ2-1, the CDR3 gives the full variable domain: EAGVAQSPRYKIIEKRQSVAFWCNPISGHATLYWYQQILGQGPKLLIQFQNNGVVDDSQLPKDRFSAERLKGVDSTLKIQPAKLEDSAVYLCASSLETSWDEQFFGPGTRLTVL.

The V and J genes are TRBV2 and TRBJ1-1; TRBD1 aligns across 8 bases. The CDR3 is made up of 13 amino acids. V dropped 6 bases and J dropped 7; count of bases not matched to a gene: 7. In germline, CDR1 is SNHLY, CDR2 FYNNEI. Here the CDR3 DNA reads TGTGCCAGCAGGGCGGACAGGGTGCATGAAGCTTTCTTT. It specifies CASRADRVHEAFF.

This chain joins TRBV4-1 and TRBJ1-1, with D possibly TRBD1 on 6 matching bases. From germline, CDR1 is MGHRA and CDR2 YSYEKL. There are 14 residues in the CDR3. V shed 1 base and J shed 4 bases, with 10 bases lying between them. The CDR3 protein is CASSQAQGSTEAFF. Written as DNA, the CDR3 is TGCGCCAGCAGCCAAGCGCAGGGGAGCACTGAAGCTTTCTTT.

The rearrangement joins TRBV3-1 (or the pseudogene TRBV3-2) to TRBJ2-1; TRBD2 matches at 9 bases. J was trimmed by 9 bases and V by 2 bases; bases with no gene match: 5. Germline V lookup: CDR1 LGHDT, CDR2 YNNKEL (reference sequence). This CDR3 comprises 14 residues. The CDR3 coding sequence is TGTGCCAGCAGCCAATACGGCGGGAGGGGTGAGCAGTTCTTC. This gives the protein CASSQYGGRGEQFF.

The chain carries TRBV28 and TRBJ1-3, with a possible D match to TRBD1 (5 bases). The V end lost 2 bases, the J end lost 7 bases, and 18 bases lay between the germline ends. CDR3 length: 16 residues. Per the germline V gene, CDR1 is MDHEN and CDR2 is SYDVKM. CDR3 sequence reads: CASSLRTTIFWNTIYF. CDR3 DNA sequence: TGTGCCAGCAGTTTACGGACAACTATCTTTTGGAACACCATATATTTT.

J is TRBJ1-1 and V is TRBV24-1; D is possibly TRBD1 (6 bases). V lost 9 bases, J lost 6 bases, and 16 bases lay in between. The CDR3 contains 13 residues. Germline lookup yields CDR1 KGHDR and CDR2 SFDVKD. The CDR3 protein is CATATGTNAEAFF. In DNA, the CDR3 is TGTGCCACCGCCACAGGGACAAACGCTGAAGCTTTCTTT.

The chain carries TRBV6-6 and TRBJ1-2, with 10 bases identical to TRBD1. CDR1 is MNHNY and CDR2 is SVGAGI in the germline V gene (reference sequence). J was trimmed by 1 base and V by 6 bases; bases with no gene match: 5. The CDR3 has 15 residues. In DNA, the CDR3 is TGTGCCAGCAGAGGAGGGGACAGGGGTAACTATGGCTACACCTTC. This encodes CASRGGDRGNYGYTF.

The chain recombines TRBV12-5 with TRBJ2-1, with D possibly called TRBD1 or TRBD2 (5 bases each). V was clipped by 4 bases and J by 6 bases, with 10 bases between them. Per the germline V gene, CDR1 is LGHNT and CDR2 is FRNRAP. This CDR3 is 13 amino acids long. The chain's CDR3 is CASGSPGPNEQFF. As DNA, the CDR3 is TGTGCTAGTGGTTCACCGGGGCCCAATGAGCAGTTCTTC.

This chain joins TRBV19 and TRBJ2-1, with D perhaps TRBD2 (7 bases). Germline V gene data show CDR1 as LNHDA and CDR2 as SQIVND (reference sequence). The CDR3 covers 20 residues. V was shortened by 5 bases and J by 0 bases, with 26 bases between the two germline ends. The CDR3 sequence: CASSRAGGGRQTSSYNEQFF. The CDR3 coding sequence is TGTGCCAGTAGTCGGGCTGGGGGCGGGAGACAAACCAGCTCCTACAATGAGCAGTTCTTC.

This clone showed up just once. V and J are TRBV27 and TRBJ2-6; D possibly corresponds to TRBD1 (6 bases). The germline V gene has CDR1 MNHEY and CDR2 SMNVEV (reference sequence). This CDR3 has 17 residues. Trimming removed 6 bases at V and 0 bases at J, with 15 bases between. CDR3 in DNA: TGTGCCAGCAGGTTCCGATACAGGGACTCTGGGGCCAACGTCCTGACTTTC. Translation: CASRFRYRDSGANVLTF. The variable domain in full, completed from reference TRBV27 and TRBJ2-6, reads EAQVTQNPRYLITVTGKKLTVTCSQNMNHEYMSWYRQDPGLGLRQIYYSMNVEVTDKGDVPEGYKVSRKEKRNFPLILESPSPNQTSLYFCASRFRYRDSGANVLTFGAGSRLTVL.

The rearrangement joins TRBV18 to TRBJ2-7; D tentatively reads TRBD1 or TRBD2 (5 bases each). The CDR3 consists of 15 residues. Germline CDR1 reads KGHSH; CDR2 reads LQKENI. V gave up 2 bases and J gave up 2 bases, with 13 bases separating them. CDR3 sequence reads: CASSPFEGQTYEQYF. CDR3 nucleotide sequence: TGTGCCAGCTCACCATTTGAGGGGCAAACCTACGAGCAGTACTTC.

This clone ranks as medium-sized. The chain has TRBV9 and TRBJ1-4, with TRBD1 matching 8 bases. Germline V lookup: CDR1 SGDLS, CDR2 YYNGEE. The CDR3 is 15 amino acids. Losses at the gene ends were 3 bases for V and 7 bases for J; bases not matched to a gene: 8. The CDR3 loop is CASSAPTGATEKLFF. The CDR3 DNA sequence: TGTGCCAGCAGCGCTCCGACAGGGGCGACTGAAAAACTGTTTTTT. The complete variable domain, with remaining parts taken from reference TRBV9 and TRBJ1-4, reads DSGVTQTPKHLITATGQRVTLRCSPRSGDLSVYWYQQSLDQGLQFLIQYYNGEERAKGNILERFSAQQFPDLHSELNLSSLELGDSALYFCASSAPTGATEKLFFGSGTQLSVL.

The genes are TRBV15 and TRBJ2-7; no reliable D call. The germline gives CDR1 LNHNV, CDR2 YYDKDF (reference sequence). There are 13 residues in the CDR3. V lost 0 bases and J lost 4, with 7 bases in between. The CDR3 sequence: CATSRDAGYEQYF. DNA for the CDR3: TGTGCCACCAGCAGAGATGCCGGGTACGAGCAGTACTTC.

The rearrangement uses TRBV10-2 and TRBJ1-3, with TRBD1 identical over 8 bases. The CDR3 runs to 15 residues. The germline V gene encodes CDR1 WSHSY and CDR2 SAAADI. With V trimmed by 0 bases and J by 8 bases, 6 bases remained unmatched. Written as DNA, the CDR3 is TGCGCCAGCAGTGAGTCCACGGGACAGGTCTACACCATATATTTT. Its translation: CASSESTGQVYTIYF.

The chain's CDR3 is CASSLAGLAHTEQFF. In DNA form, the CDR3 reads TGTGCCAGCAGCTTAGCGGGCCTAGCGCACACTGAGCAGTTCTTC. The rearrangement links TRBV7-2 to TRBJ2-1, with D possibly being TRBD2 (6 bases). This CDR3 is 15 amino acids long. The V and J ends lost 0 bases and 9 bases respectively, with 15 bases between them. Germline V gene sequence: CDR1 SGHTA, CDR2 FQGNSA.

The gene calls are TRBV5-1 and TRBJ2-7; 8 positions match TRBD2. This CDR3 comprises 15 residues. J was trimmed by 3 bases and V by 1 base; bases with no gene match: 6. CDR1 is SGHRS and CDR2 is YFSETQ in the germline V gene. CDR3 in amino acids: CASSLLTSVNYEQYF. DNA for the CDR3: TGCGCCAGCAGCTTGCTGACTAGCGTGAACTACGAGCAGTACTTC.

The chain links TRBV6-6 to TRBJ2-7; 7 bases map to TRBD2. Germline lookup yields CDR1 MNHNY and CDR2 SVGAGI (reference sequence). The CDR3 loop spans 15 amino acids. V dropped 7 bases and J dropped 2; count of bases not matched to a gene: 11. The CDR3 is CASTTQGGAPYEQYF. As DNA, the CDR3 is TGTGCCAGCACCACGCAGGGAGGGGCCCCCTACGAGCAGTACTTC.

The chain carries TRBV6-5 and TRBJ1-4, with 10 bases lining up with TRBD1. CDR1 is MNHEY and CDR2 is SVGAGI in the germline V gene. V was clipped by 6 bases and J by 10 bases; unmatched bases: 11. This CDR3 contains 15 residues. DNA of the CDR3: TGTGCCAGCAGCAAGGTGGGGACAGGGGCAGGAAAACTGTTTTTT. This sequence encodes CASSKVGTGAGKLFF.

The chain has TRBV5-4 and TRBJ2-3; TRBD2 matches 7 bases. CDR3 size: 17 residues. V lost 4 bases, J lost 4 bases, and 15 bases stayed unmatched. Looked up from germline, CDR1 is SGHNT and CDR2 is YYREEE (reference sequence). As DNA, the CDR3 is TGTGCCAGCAGCCGGGGTCCTAGCGGCGACCCCTCAGATACGCAGTATTTT. It specifies CASSRGPSGDPSDTQYF. The entire variable domain, with the rest obtained from reference TRBV5-4 and TRBJ2-3, is as follows: ETGVTQSPTHLIKTRGQQVTLRCSSQSGHNTVSWYQQALGQGPQFIFQYYREEENGRGNFPPRFSGLQFPNYSSELNVNALELDDSALYLCASSRGPSGDPSDTQYFGPGTRLTVL.

The V and J genes are TRBV3-1 (or the pseudogene TRBV3-2) and TRBJ1-3; D is undetermined. The CDR3 extends over 20 amino acids. Germline CDR1 and CDR2: LGHDT and YNNKEL (reference sequence). V was trimmed by 6 bases and J by 6 bases, leaving 33 bases between them. CDR3 region: CASRLKVSGRPQSYENTIYF. The CDR3 nucleotides are TGTGCCAGCAGGCTAAAGGTGTCCGGGCGACCTCAAAGCTACGAAAACACCATATATTTT.

The chain recombines TRBV28 with TRBJ2-1; TRBD1 matches 11 bases. The CDR3 spans 15 residues. Unmatched junction bases numbered 9, after V lost 7 bases and J lost 7 bases. CDR1 and CDR2 (germline): MDHEN, SYDVKM. CDR3 protein: CASIDRDRGLNEQFF. CDR3 coding DNA: TGTGCCAGCATCGACCGGGACAGGGGGTTAAATGAGCAGTTCTTC.

This sequence joins TRBV5-4 and TRBJ2-7; no definite D call. V was cut by 1 base and J by 5 bases, with 10 bases left in between. There are 13 residues in the CDR3. The germline gives CDR1 SGHNT, CDR2 YYREEE (reference sequence). This chain's CDR3 is CASSLKGPDEQYF. The CDR3 DNA reads as TGTGCCAGCAGCTTGAAAGGACCTGACGAGCAGTACTTC.

J is TRBJ1-1 and V is TRBV27, with D maybe TRBD1 (6 bases). The CDR3 covers 15 residues. Trimming pared 0 bases from V and 4 bases from J, leaving 12 bases between. Looked up from germline, CDR1 is MNHEY and CDR2 is SMNVEV (reference sequence). The CDR3 sequence is CASSLSTGPSTEAFF. The CDR3 DNA follows: TGTGCCAGCAGTTTATCGACAGGTCCCAGCACTGAAGCTTTCTTT.

The chain has TRBV14 and TRBJ2-2, with TRBD2 matching 9 bases. This CDR3 is 17 amino acids long. The germline CDR1 and CDR2 sequences are SGHDN and FVKESK. Trimming removed 3 bases from V and 3 bases from J; junction bases left unmatched: 8. The chain's CDR3 is CASSQNSGRYYTGELFF. The CDR3, as DNA: TGTGCCAGCAGCCAGAATAGCGGGAGATACTACACCGGGGAGCTGTTTTTT.

The V gene is TRBV7-2, the J gene TRBJ1-3; D is unclear. In germline, CDR1 is SGHTA, CDR2 FQGNSA. This CDR3 has 14 amino acids. With 5 bases removed from V and 0 bases from J, the gap between germline ends came to 8 bases. The CDR3 region has the DNA TGTGCCAGCAGCCCGGAGTTCTCTGGAAACACCATATATTTT. Amino acids: CASSPEFSGNTIYF. The whole variable domain, remainder taken from reference TRBV7-2 and TRBJ1-3, is GAGVSQSPSNKVTEKGKDVELRCDPISGHTALYWYRQSLGQGLEFLIYFQGNSAPDKSGLPSDRFSAERTGGSVSTLTIQRTQQEDSAVYLCASSPEFSGNTIYFGEGSWLTVV.